These T cell receptor beta chains were read from a single sample in a study of T-cell reconstitution after alpha-beta-depleted transplantation in children. TCRdb processed the PCR reads anew with MiXCR; each CDR3 protein has one entry. The table shows hundreds of thousands of distinct CDR3 sequences, with roughly 7.8% occurring only once. The sequenced sample was peripheral blood, obtained 360 days after TCRalphabeta/CD19-depleted stem cell transplant. These receptors originate from a female patient aged 2 to 10 who had a stem cell transplant for Fanconi anemia, so the T cells may come from the graft donor. The CDR3 runs from the conserved cysteine through the conserved F or W. The D gene is left open where the match is weak. Size tells how often a clone was seen (once, few, many) or the class of an expanded clone, and some rows leave it out.

d_gene	v_gene	abundance	j_gene	CDR3aa	CDR3nt
TRBD1	TRBV29-1	many	TRBJ2-2	CSVATGYTGELFF	TGCAGCGTTGCGACAGGGTACACCGGGGAGCTGTTTTTT
TRBD1	TRBV20-1	NA	TRBJ1-1	CSARGDRGQGTEAFF	TGCAGTGCTAGAGGGGACAGGGGGCAGGGCACTGAAGCTTTCTTT
NA	TRBV6-1	many	TRBJ1-4	CASSGRRVEGKLFF	TGTGCCAGCAGTGGGCGCAGGGTCGAGGGGAAACTGTTTTTT
TRBD2	TRBV20-1	NA	TRBJ2-4	CSATREAARNIQYF	TGCAGTGCTACCCGGGAGGCAGCCCGGAACATTCAGTACTTC
NA	TRBV6-6	many	TRBJ2-2	CASTTGGELFF	TGTGCCAGCACTACGGGCGGGGAGCTGTTTTTT
TRBD1	TRBV6-2/TRBV6-3	many	TRBJ1-1	CASSYRPGGRAEAFF	TGTGCCAGCAGTTACCGGCCAGGGGGGCGCGCTGAAGCTTTCTTT
NA	TRBV27	NA	TRBJ1-1	CASSFGGSSTEAFF	TGTGCCAGCAGTTTCGGGGGGTCGAGCACTGAAGCTTTCTTT
NA	TRBV11-1	NA	TRBJ2-1	CASSKESVYNEQFF	TGTGCCAGCAGTAAGGAGTCGGTATACAATGAGCAGTTCTTC
NA	TRBV7-6	few	TRBJ2-3	CASSSYRGARGDTQYF	TGTGCCAGCAGCTCTTACCGGGGGGCTCGCGGGGATACGCAGTATTTT
TRBD2	TRBV5-8	many	TRBJ2-7	CASKTSGRYEQYF	TGTGCCAGCAAGACTAGCGGGAGATACGAGCAGTACTTC
NA	TRBV5-4	many	TRBJ2-5	CASSLTLGSQETQYF	TGTGCCAGCAGCTTAACCCTCGGGAGCCAAGAGACCCAGTACTTC
NA	TRBV21-1	many	TRBJ2-3	CASSKGGTSGGTDTQYF	TGTGCCAGCAGCAAAGGAGGGACTAGCGGGGGCACAGATACGCAGTATTTT
NA	TRBV7-2	many	TRBJ1-1	CASLSRQGSNTEAFF	TGTGCCAGCCTCTCTCGTCAGGGGTCGAACACTGAAGCTTTCTTT
NA	TRBV20-1	many	TRBJ2-1	CSASSGAQYNEQFF	TGCAGTGCTAGTTCGGGGGCTCAGTATAATGAGCAGTTCTTC
NA	TRBV7-6	few	TRBJ2-7	CASSLSPRTIEQYF	TGTGCCAGCAGCTTATCACCCCGGACTATAGAGCAGTACTTC
NA	TRBV2	many	TRBJ2-1	CASSTGTYPGNEQFF	TGTGCCAGCAGTACCGGGACTTACCCCGGGAATGAGCAGTTCTTC
NA	TRBV27	NA	TRBJ1-5	CASSSSVNQPQHF	TGTGCCAGCAGTTCCTCCGTTAATCAGCCCCAGCATTTT
NA	TRBV5-1	many	TRBJ2-7	CASSETTYEQYF	TGCGCCAGCAGCGAGACCACCTACGAGCAGTACTTC
NA	TRBV29-1	many	TRBJ1-1	CSARKGGLSEAFF	TGCAGCGCAAGGAAGGGGGGTCTGTCAGAAGCTTTCTTT
NA	TRBV5-1	many	TRBJ1-3	CASSLAQGRNTIYF	TGCGCCAGCAGCTTGGCCCAGGGACGAAACACCATATATTTT
TRBD2	TRBV6-2/TRBV6-3	many	TRBJ2-2	CASRPPGTSGDPLRTGELFF	TGTGCCAGCAGGCCACCGGGGACTAGCGGTGACCCCCTCCGCACCGGGGAGCTGTTTTTT
TRBD1	TRBV6-5	many	TRBJ1-4	CASSYPTGSGEKLFF	TGTGCCAGCAGTTATCCGACAGGGTCGGGTGAAAAACTGTTTTTT
NA	TRBV12-3/TRBV12-4	many	TRBJ1-5	CASSLLNQPQHF	TGTGCCAGCAGTTTGCTTAATCAGCCCCAGCATTTT
NA	TRBV2	many	TRBJ2-7	CASSDDRIVYEQYF	TGTGCCAGCAGTGACGACAGGATTGTCTACGAGCAGTACTTC
TRBD1	TRBV4-1	few	TRBJ2-1	CASSQEKEGRDRGYNEQFF	TGCGCCAGCAGCCAAGAGAAGGAGGGCCGGGACAGGGGCTACAATGAGCAGTTCTTC
NA	TRBV12-3/TRBV12-4	many	TRBJ2-2	CASSWSPTGRTGELFF	TGTGCCAGCAGTTGGTCACCGACAGGGAGGACCGGGGAGCTGTTTTTT
NA	TRBV7-2	many	TRBJ2-7	CASSLAWRDYEQYF	TGTGCCAGCAGCTTAGCATGGAGGGACTACGAGCAGTACTTC
NA	TRBV11-3	NA	TRBJ1-1	CASSPETELEAFF	TGTGCCAGCAGCCCAGAGACAGAATTAGAAGCTTTCTTT
NA	TRBV20-1	NA	TRBJ1-2	CSAGYDYSRGYGYTF	TGCAGTGCTGGCTACGATTACTCGAGAGGCTATGGCTACACCTTC
NA	TRBV20-1	few	TRBJ2-1	CSARDNRDSWYEQFF	TGCAGTGCTAGAGATAACCGGGACTCTTGGTATGAGCAGTTCTTC